This T cell receptor (beta chain) originates from a study of T cells in Graves' hyperthyroidism and ophthalmopathy. General study results and limits: It was a median roughly six months before onset that the model predicted ophthalmopathy.

This clonotype was seen repeatedly, ten times or more. Its cognate antigen is unknown. Germline CDR1 is MNHEY and CDR2 is SVGEGT. Trimming at V came to 2 bases and at J to 4 bases, leaving 14 bases not matched to a gene. The CDR3 length is 17 residues. RNA transcripts gave rise to amplified TCR beta CDR3 regions. Initially, a first-round RT-PCR of the TCR CDR3 employed the HTBI primer set. MiXCR, run by TCRdb on the multiplex PCR reads, gives a single entry per CDR3 protein. The repertoire holds hundreds of thousands of distinct CDR3 sequences, with over 12% as singletons. The origin of this receptor is a woman aged 55-75 years with Graves' ophthalmopathy. The V and J genes are TRBV6-2 or TRBV6-3 and TRBJ2-7, with 7 bases matching TRBD2. Sequenced: blood. CDR3 bases: TGTGCCAGCAGTTACGGTCCTAGCGGATCCCAGGGTTACGAGCAGTACTTC. Encoded protein: CASSYGPSGSQGYEQYF.